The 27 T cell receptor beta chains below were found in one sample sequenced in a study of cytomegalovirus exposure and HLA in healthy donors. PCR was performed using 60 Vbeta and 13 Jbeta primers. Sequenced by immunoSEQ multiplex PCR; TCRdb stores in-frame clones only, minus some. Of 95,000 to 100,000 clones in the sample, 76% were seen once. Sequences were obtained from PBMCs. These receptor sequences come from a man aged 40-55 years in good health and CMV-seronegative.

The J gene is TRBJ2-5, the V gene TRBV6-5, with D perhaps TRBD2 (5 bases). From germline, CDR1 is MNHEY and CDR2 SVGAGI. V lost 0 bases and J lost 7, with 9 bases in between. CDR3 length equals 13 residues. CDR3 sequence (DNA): TGTGCCAGCAGTTACTCGCGGGCGGGGACCCAGTACTTC. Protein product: CASSYSRAGTQYF.

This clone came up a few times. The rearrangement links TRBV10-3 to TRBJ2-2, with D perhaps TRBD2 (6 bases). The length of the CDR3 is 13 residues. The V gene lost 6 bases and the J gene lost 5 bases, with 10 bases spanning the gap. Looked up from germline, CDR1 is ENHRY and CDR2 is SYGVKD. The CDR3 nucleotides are TGTGCCATCAGAGACCGGGGGACCGGGGAGCTGTTTTTT. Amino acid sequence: CAIRDRGTGELFF.

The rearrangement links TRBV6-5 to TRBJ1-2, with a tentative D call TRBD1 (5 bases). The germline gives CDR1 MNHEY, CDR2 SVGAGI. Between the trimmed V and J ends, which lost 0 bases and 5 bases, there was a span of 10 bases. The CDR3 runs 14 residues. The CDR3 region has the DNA TGTGCCAGCAGTTACTCGAGACAGCCATATGGCTACACCTTC. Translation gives CASSYSRQPYGYTF.

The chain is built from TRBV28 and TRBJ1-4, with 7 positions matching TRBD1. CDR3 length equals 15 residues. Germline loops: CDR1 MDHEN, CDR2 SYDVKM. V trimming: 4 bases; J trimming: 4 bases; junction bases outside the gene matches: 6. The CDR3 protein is CASSSSGQINEKLFF. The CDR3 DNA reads TGTGCCAGCAGTTCCTCGGGACAGATTAATGAAAAACTGTTTTTT.

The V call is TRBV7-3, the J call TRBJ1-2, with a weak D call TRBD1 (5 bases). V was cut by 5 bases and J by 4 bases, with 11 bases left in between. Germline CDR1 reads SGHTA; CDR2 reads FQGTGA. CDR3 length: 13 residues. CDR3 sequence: CASSAGRGYGYTF. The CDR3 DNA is TGTGCCAGCAGCGCCGGTAGGGGCTATGGCTACACCTTC.

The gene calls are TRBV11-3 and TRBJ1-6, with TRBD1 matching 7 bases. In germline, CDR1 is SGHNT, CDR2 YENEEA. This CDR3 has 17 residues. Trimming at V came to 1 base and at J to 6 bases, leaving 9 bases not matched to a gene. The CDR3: CASSLGARTGPNSPLHF. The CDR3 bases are TGTGCCAGCAGCTTAGGGGCAAGGACAGGCCCTAATTCACCCCTCCACTTT.

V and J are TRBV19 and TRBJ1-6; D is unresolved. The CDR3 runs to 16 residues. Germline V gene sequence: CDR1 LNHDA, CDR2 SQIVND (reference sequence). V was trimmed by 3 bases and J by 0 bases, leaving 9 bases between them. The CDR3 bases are TGTGCCAGTAGTATGAGGGCGAGCTCCTATAATTCACCCCTCCACTTT. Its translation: CASSMRASSYNSPLHF. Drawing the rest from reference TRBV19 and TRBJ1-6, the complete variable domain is DGGITQSPKYLFRKEGQNVTLSCEQNLNHDAMYWYRQDPGQGLRLIYYSQIVNDFQKGDIAEGYSVSREKKESFPLTVTSAQKNPTAFYLCASSMRASSYNSPLHFGNGTRLTVT.

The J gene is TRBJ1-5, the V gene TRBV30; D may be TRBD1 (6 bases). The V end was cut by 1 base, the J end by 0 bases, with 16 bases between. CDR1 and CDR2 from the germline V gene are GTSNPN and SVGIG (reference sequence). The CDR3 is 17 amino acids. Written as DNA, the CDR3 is TGTGCCTGGAGTGCAGGGACATCTGACTATAGCAATCAGCCCCAGCATTTT. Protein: CAWSAGTSDYSNQPQHF. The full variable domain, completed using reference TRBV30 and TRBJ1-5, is SQTIHQWPATLVQPVGSPLSLECTVEGTSNPNLYWYRQAAGRGLQLLFYSVGIGQISSEVPQNLSASRPQDRQFILSSKKLLLSDSGFYLCAWSAGTSDYSNQPQHFGDGTRLSIL.

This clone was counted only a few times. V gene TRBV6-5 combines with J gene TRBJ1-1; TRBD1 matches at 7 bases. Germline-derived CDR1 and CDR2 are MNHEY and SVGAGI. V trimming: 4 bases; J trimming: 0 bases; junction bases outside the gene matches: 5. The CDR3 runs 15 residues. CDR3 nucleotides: TGTGCCAGCAGTTTAAACAGGGGTCTGAACACTGAAGCTTTCTTT. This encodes CASSLNRGLNTEAFF.

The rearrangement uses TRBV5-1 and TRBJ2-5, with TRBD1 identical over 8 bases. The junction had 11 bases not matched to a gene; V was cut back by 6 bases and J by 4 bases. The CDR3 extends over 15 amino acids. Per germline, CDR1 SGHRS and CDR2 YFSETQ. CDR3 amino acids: CASNRGQGNGETQYF. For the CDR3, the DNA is TGCGCCAGCAACCGCGGACAGGGAAACGGAGAGACCCAGTACTTC.

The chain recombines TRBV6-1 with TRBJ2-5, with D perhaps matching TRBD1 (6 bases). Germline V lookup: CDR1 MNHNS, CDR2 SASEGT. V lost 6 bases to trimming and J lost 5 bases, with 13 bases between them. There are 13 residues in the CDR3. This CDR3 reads CASRYRDGETQYF. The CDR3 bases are TGTGCCAGCAGATACAGGGACGGGGAGACCCAGTACTTC.

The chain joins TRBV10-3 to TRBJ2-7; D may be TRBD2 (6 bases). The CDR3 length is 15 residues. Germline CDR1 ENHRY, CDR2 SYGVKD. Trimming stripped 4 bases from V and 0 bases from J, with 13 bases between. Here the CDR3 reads CAISAEGGASYEQYV. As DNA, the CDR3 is TGTGCCATCAGTGCGGAAGGAGGGGCCTCCTACGAGCAGTACGTC.

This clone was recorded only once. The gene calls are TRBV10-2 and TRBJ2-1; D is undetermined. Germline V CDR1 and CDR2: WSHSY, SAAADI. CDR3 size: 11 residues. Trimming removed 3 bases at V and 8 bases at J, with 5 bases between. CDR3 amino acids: CASSEYYEQFF. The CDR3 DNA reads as TGCGCCAGCAGTGAATATTATGAGCAGTTCTTC.

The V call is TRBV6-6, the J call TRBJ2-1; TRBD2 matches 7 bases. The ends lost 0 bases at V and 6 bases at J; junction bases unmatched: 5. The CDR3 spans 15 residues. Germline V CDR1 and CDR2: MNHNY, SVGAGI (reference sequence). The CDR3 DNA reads TGTGCCAGCAGTTACTCGACGGGGGGAGTCAATGAGCAGTTCTTC. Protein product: CASSYSTGGVNEQFF.

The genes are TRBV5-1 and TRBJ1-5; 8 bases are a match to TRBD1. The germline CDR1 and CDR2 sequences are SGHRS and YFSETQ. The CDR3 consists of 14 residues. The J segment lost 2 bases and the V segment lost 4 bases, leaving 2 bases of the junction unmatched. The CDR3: CASSAGQGNQPQHF. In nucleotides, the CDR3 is TGCGCCAGCAGCGCGGGACAGGGCAATCAGCCCCAGCATTTT.

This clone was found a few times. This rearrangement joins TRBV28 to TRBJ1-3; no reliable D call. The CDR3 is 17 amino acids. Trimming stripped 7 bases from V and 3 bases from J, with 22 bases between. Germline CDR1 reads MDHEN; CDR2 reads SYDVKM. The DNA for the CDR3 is TGTGCCAGCACCACCTCCGGAAACCTGGGCAGTGGAAACACCATATATTTT. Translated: CASTTSGNLGSGNTIYF.

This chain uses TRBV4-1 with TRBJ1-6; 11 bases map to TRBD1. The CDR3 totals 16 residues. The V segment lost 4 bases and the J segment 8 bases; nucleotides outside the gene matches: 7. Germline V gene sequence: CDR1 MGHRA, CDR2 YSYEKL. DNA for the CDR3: TGCGCCAGCAGCCCTTACCGGGACAGGGGGGATTCACCCCTCCACTTT. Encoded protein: CASSPYRDRGDSPLHF.

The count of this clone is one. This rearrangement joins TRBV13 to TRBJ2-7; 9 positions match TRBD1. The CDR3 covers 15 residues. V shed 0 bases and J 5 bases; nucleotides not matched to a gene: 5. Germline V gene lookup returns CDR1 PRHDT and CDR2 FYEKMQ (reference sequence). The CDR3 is CASSLGRDRVHEQYF. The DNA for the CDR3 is TGTGCCAGCAGCTTAGGACGGGACAGGGTCCACGAGCAGTACTTC.

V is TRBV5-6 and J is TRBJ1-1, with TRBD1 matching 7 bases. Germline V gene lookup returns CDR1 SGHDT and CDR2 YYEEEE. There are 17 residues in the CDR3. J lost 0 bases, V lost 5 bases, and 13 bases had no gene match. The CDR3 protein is CASRYRRTGPMNTEAFF. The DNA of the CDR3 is TGTGCCAGCAGATACCGCCGGACAGGCCCAATGAACACTGAAGCTTTCTTT.

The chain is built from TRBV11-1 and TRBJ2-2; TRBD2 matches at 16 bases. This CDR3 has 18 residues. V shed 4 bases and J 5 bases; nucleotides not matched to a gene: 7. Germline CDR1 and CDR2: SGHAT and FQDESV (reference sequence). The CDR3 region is CASSSWGLAGGRTGELFF. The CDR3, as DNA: TGTGCCAGCAGCTCGTGGGGACTAGCGGGGGGGCGTACCGGGGAGCTGTTTTTT.

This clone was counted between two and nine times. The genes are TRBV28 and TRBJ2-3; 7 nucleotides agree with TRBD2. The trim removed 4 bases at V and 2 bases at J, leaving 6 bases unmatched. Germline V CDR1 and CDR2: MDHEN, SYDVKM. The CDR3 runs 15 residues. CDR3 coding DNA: TGTGCCAGCAGTTCTCCAGCGGGGTCCACAGATACGCAGTATTTT. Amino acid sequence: CASSSPAGSTDTQYF.

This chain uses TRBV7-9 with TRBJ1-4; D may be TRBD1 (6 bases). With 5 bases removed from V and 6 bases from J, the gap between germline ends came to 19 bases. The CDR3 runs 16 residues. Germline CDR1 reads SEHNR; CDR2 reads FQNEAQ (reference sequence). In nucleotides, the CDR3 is TGTGCCAGCAGCGCCGCGGGGGCAGGGTTGTATGAAAAACTGTTTTTT. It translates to CASSAAGAGLYEKLFF.

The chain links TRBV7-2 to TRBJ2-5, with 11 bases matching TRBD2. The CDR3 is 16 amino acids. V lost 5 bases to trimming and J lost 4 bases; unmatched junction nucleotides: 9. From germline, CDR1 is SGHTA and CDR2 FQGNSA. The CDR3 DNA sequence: TGTGCCAGCAGCACTAGCACTAGCGGGGGAGGAGAGACCCAGTACTTC. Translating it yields CASSTSTSGGGETQYF.

In nucleotides, the CDR3 is TGTGCCAGCAGCCATACAAGGACAGGGGGCGGTGAGACCCAGTACTTC. It specifies CASSHTRTGGGETQYF. The genes are TRBV11-2 and TRBJ2-5, with 11 bases identical to TRBD1. V lost 5 bases to trimming and J lost 5 bases; unmatched junction nucleotides: 10. This CDR3 contains 16 residues. Germline V CDR1 and CDR2: SGHAT, FQNNGV.

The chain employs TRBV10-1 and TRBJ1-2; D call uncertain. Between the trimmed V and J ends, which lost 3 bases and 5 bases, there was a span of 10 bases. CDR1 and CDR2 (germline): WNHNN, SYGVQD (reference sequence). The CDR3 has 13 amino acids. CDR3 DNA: TGCGCCAGCAGTGAATCCGGAGGGTATGGCTACACCTTC. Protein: CASSESGGYGYTF.

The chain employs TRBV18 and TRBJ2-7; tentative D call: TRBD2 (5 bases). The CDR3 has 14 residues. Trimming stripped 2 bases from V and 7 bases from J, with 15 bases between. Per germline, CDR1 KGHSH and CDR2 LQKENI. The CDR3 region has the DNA TGTGCCAGCTCACCAGAGACACTAGGGCGGGAGCAGTACTTC. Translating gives CASSPETLGREQYF. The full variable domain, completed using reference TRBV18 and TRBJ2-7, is NAGVMQNPRHLVRRRGQEARLRCSPMKGHSHVYWYRQLPEEGLKFMVYLQKENIIDESGMPKERFSAEFPKEGPSILRIQQVVRGDSAAYFCASSPETLGREQYFGPGTRLTVT.

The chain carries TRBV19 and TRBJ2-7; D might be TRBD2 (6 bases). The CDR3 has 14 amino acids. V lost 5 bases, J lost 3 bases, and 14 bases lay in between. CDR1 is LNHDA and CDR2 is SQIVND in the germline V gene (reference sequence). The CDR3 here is CASSALGLLYEQYF. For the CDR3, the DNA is TGTGCCAGTAGTGCCTTGGGACTTCTCTACGAGCAGTACTTC.